Below, 5 T cell receptor beta chains from the same sample are listed, as sequenced in a study of T-cell reconstitution after alpha-beta-depleted transplantation in children. The TCRbeta library was prepared with unique molecular identifiers. Using its own MiXCR run on the PCR reads, TCRdb lists one record per CDR3 protein. There are fewer than 450,000 distinct CDR3 sequences in the sample; roughly 16% occur only once, and roughly 40% lies in the top ten. The sample in question was PBMCs, mostly from graft donor cells, obtained 360 days after TCRalphabeta/CD19-depleted stem cell transplant. The receptors were gathered from a male patient aged 2 to 10 who had a stem cell transplant for acute lymphoblastic leukemia, so the T cells may come from the graft donor.

The V call is TRBV30, the J call TRBJ2-7; D is possibly TRBD2 (5 bases). CDR3 length equals 13 residues. V lost 4 bases and J 6 bases, leaving 16 bases between the germline ends. Per the germline V gene, CDR1 is GTSNPN and CDR2 is SVGIG (reference sequence). This CDR3 is CAWTPGPGSEQYF. The DNA of the CDR3 is TGTGCCTGGACCCCCGGACCTGGGAGCGAGCAGTACTTC.

The chain couples TRBV20-1 to TRBJ1-5; D remains unclear. The V end was cut by 2 bases, the J end by 3 bases, with 5 bases between. The CDR3 is 12 amino acids. The germline gives CDR1 DFQATT, CDR2 SNEGSKA (reference sequence). The DNA for the CDR3 is TGCAGTGCTAGACAGGCCAATCAGCCCCAGCATTTT. Translation: CSARQANQPQHF.

The V and J genes are TRBV7-9 and TRBJ2-5; tentatively, D is TRBD1 (6 bases). CDR1 and CDR2 (germline): SEHNR, FQNEAQ (reference sequence). With 5 bases removed from V and 1 base from J, the gap between germline ends came to 17 bases. The CDR3 loop spans 16 amino acids. CDR3 region: CASSPLHTGTQETQYF. The CDR3 nucleotides read TGTGCCAGCAGCCCCCTCCATACAGGGACCCAAGAGACCCAGTACTTC.

J is TRBJ2-7 and V is TRBV18, with 8 nucleotides matching TRBD2. V was clipped by 3 bases and J by 0 bases; unmatched bases: 7. The CDR3 length is 16 residues. Germline values: CDR1 KGHSH, CDR2 LQKENI. CDR3: CASSPQLGTSSYEQYF. In nucleotides, the CDR3 is TGTGCCAGCTCACCCCAGCTCGGGACTAGCTCCTACGAGCAGTACTTC.

This clonotype has a handful of counts. The chain has TRBV24-1 and TRBJ2-7; D could derive from TRBD1 or TRBD2 (5 bases each). The germline V gene has CDR1 KGHDR and CDR2 SFDVKD. This CDR3 contains 14 residues. Trimming pared 3 bases from V and 3 bases from J, leaving 11 bases between. The CDR3 nucleotides read TGTGCCACCAGTGATCCACGGGACGGCTACGAGCAGTACTTC. This gives the protein CATSDPRDGYEQYF.